The 32 T cell receptor beta chains listed next were all sequenced from one sample in a study of blood T cell repertoires in COVID-19. The assay was immunoSEQ multiplex PCR, and TCRdb's table has in-frame clones only and misses some. The sample consists of 70,000 or so clones, around 88% of them appearing once. The sample was peripheral blood. The receptors were gathered from an elderly woman with acute or convalescent COVID-19.

With respect to this clone: This sample includes further DNA sequences coding for the same CDR3. The genes are TRBV27 and TRBJ1-4; TRBD1 aligns across 7 bases. Germline V CDR1 and CDR2: MNHEY, SMNVEV (reference sequence). Trimming cost V 3 bases and J 8 bases; bases outside gene matches: 3. This CDR3 comprises 13 residues. The chain's CDR3 is CASSFQGQEKLFF. DNA for the CDR3: TGTGCCAGCAGTTTCCAGGGACAGGAAAAACTGTTTTTT.

This sequence joins TRBV15 and TRBJ1-2; TRBD1 is a possible D gene (5 bases). This CDR3 spans 14 amino acids. Germline V gene lookup returns CDR1 LNHNV and CDR2 YYDKDF (reference sequence). Trimming took 3 bases from V and 3 from J, leaving 11 bases between them. The CDR3 DNA reads as TGTGCCACCAGCAGTGGCAGGGCCGACTATGGCTACACCTTC. Translation gives CATSSGRADYGYTF.

This clone was counted between two and nine times. The chain carries TRBV5-6 and TRBJ1-6; D gene ambiguous. V was clipped by 2 bases and J by 8 bases, with 14 bases between them. The CDR3 extends over 15 amino acids. In germline, CDR1 is SGHDT, CDR2 YYEEEE. The CDR3 spells CASSFGASGDSPLHF. The DNA for the CDR3 is TGTGCCAGCAGCTTTGGCGCCTCGGGAGATTCACCCCTCCACTTT.

This clone was observed a handful of times. The genes are TRBV6-5 and TRBJ1-5; TRBD1 matches at 10 bases. The V and J ends lost 6 bases and 6 bases, in that order; junction bases with no gene match: 8. Germline V gives CDR1 MNHEY, CDR2 SVGAGI. This CDR3 has 15 amino acids. As DNA, the CDR3 is TGTGCCAGCAGGGCGGGACAGGGGCAGAGTCAGCCCCAGCATTTT. It yields the protein CASRAGQGQSQPQHF.

The sample holds one count of this clone. The V gene is TRBV5-1, the J gene TRBJ2-1; TRBD2 is a possible D gene (5 bases). This CDR3 is built from 15 residues. Trimming took off 4 bases at V and 0 bases at J, with 11 bases between the two ends. Germline CDR1 and CDR2: SGHRS and YFSETQ. This CDR3 reads CASSAGSSSYNEQFF. The CDR3 DNA reads as TGCGCCAGCAGCGCGGGTTCCAGCTCCTACAATGAGCAGTTCTTC.

The chain carries TRBV28 and TRBJ2-1; D is ambiguous. Germline V CDR1 and CDR2: MDHEN, SYDVKM. V was shortened by 6 bases and J by 10 bases, with 10 bases between the two germline ends. The CDR3 covers 11 residues. CDR3 DNA sequence: TGTGCCAGCAGGAACCCTAGGGAGCAGTTCTTC. It is translated as CASRNPREQFF.

V and J are TRBV19 and TRBJ2-4, with TRBD2 as a possible D gene (7 bases). Trimming cost V 5 bases and J 9 bases, with 17 bases left between them. The CDR3 runs to 14 residues. CDR1 LNHDA and CDR2 SQIVND come from the germline V gene (reference sequence). The DNA for the CDR3 is TGTGCCAGTAGTGGCGGGAGCCGGGGGGCCATTCAGTACTTC. This encodes CASSGGSRGAIQYF. Variable domain in full (rest from reference TRBV19 and TRBJ2-4): DGGITQSPKYLFRKEGQNVTLSCEQNLNHDAMYWYRQDPGQGLRLIYYSQIVNDFQKGDIAEGYSVSREKKESFPLTVTSAQKNPTAFYLCASSGGSRGAIQYFGAGTRLSVL.

CDR3: CASSPGETQYF. The CDR3 DNA is TGCGCCAGCAGCCCGGGGGAGACCCAGTACTTC. This sequence joins TRBV5-1 and TRBJ2-5, with a weak D call TRBD2 (5 bases). CDR1 and CDR2 from the germline V gene are SGHRS and YFSETQ. Deletions cut 4 bases from V and 5 bases from J, with 6 bases between. The CDR3 contains 11 residues.

The chain employs TRBV5-8 and TRBJ2-7; TRBD1 agrees at 7 bases. Germline V lookup: CDR1 SGHTS, CDR2 YDEGEE. This CDR3 region has 14 residues. J lost 6 bases, V lost 1 base, and 7 bases had no gene match. CDR3 loop: CASSLLTGAPEQYF. The CDR3 DNA is TGTGCCAGCAGCTTGCTAACAGGGGCCCCCGAGCAGTACTTC.

This chain joins TRBV27 and TRBJ2-2, with D unclear. V lost 3 bases, J lost 4 bases, and 12 bases lay in between. The germline gives CDR1 MNHEY, CDR2 SMNVEV (reference sequence). The CDR3 has 15 amino acids. The CDR3 spells CASSFKSESTGELFF. In nucleotides, the CDR3 is TGTGCCAGCAGTTTTAAAAGCGAGAGCACCGGGGAGCTGTTTTTT.

The chain uses TRBV28 and TRBJ1-4; 9 bases agree with TRBD1. Unmatched junction bases numbered 5, after V lost 2 bases and J lost 4 bases. CDR3 size: 16 residues. CDR1 MDHEN and CDR2 SYDVKM come from the germline V gene. The CDR3 region has the DNA TGTGCCAGCAGTTTACCCGGGACAGGGATTAATGAAAAACTGTTTTTT. Translating it yields CASSLPGTGINEKLFF.

The chain's CDR3 is CASSIPTGGNYGYTF. CDR3 sequence (DNA): TGTGCCAGTAGTATTCCCACAGGCGGAAACTATGGCTACACCTTC. The genes are TRBV19 and TRBJ1-2; D is possibly TRBD1 (5 bases). The CDR3 is 15 amino acids. In germline, CDR1 is LNHDA, CDR2 SQIVND (reference sequence). Trimming removed 3 bases at V and 2 bases at J, with 13 bases between. Together with reference TRBV19 and TRBJ1-2, the CDR3 gives the full variable domain: DGGITQSPKYLFRKEGQNVTLSCEQNLNHDAMYWYRQDPGQGLRLIYYSQIVNDFQKGDIAEGYSVSREKKESFPLTVTSAQKNPTAFYLCASSIPTGGNYGYTFGSGTRLTVV.

The chain joins TRBV27 to TRBJ2-7; 8 bases match TRBD1. The CDR3 is 15 amino acids. Germline lookup yields CDR1 MNHEY and CDR2 SMNVEV (reference sequence). The ends lost 2 bases at V and 3 bases at J; junction bases unmatched: 6. In nucleotides, the CDR3 is TGTGCCAGCAGTTTAAGAACAGGGGGAAACTACGAGCAGTACTTC. This sequence encodes CASSLRTGGNYEQYF.

The chain is built from TRBV28 and TRBJ1-1; TRBD1 is a possible D gene (5 bases). V shed 2 bases and J shed 6 bases, with 13 bases lying between them. CDR3 length: 14 amino acids. CDR1 is MDHEN and CDR2 is SYDVKM in the germline V gene. CDR3 sequence: CASSLKGLLAEAFF. Written as DNA, the CDR3 is TGTGCCAGCAGTTTAAAGGGGCTTCTGGCTGAAGCTTTCTTT.

The chain links TRBV7-8 to TRBJ2-7; 14 nucleotides match TRBD2. The CDR3 is 19 amino acids. The junction had 12 bases not matched to a gene; V was cut back by 1 base and J by 4 bases. Germline values: CDR1 SGHVS, CDR2 FQNEAQ. CDR3 nucleotide sequence: TGTGCCAGCAGCTTAGTTGTGACTAGCGGGAGGGGCGATTTATACGAGCAGTACTTC. Encoded protein: CASSLVVTSGRGDLYEQYF.

The chain carries TRBV5-1 and TRBJ2-1, with TRBD1 identical over 7 bases. There are 16 residues in the CDR3. The germline CDR1 and CDR2 sequences are SGHRS and YFSETQ. Germline trimming cut 1 base from V and 2 bases from J; bases unmatched to any gene: 6. CDR3 sequence: CASSLTGTVAYNEQFF. The CDR3 bases are TGCGCCAGCAGCTTGACCGGGACAGTCGCCTACAATGAGCAGTTCTTC.

V and J are TRBV3-1 (or the pseudogene TRBV3-2) and TRBJ2-5; 10 bases line up with TRBD2. Germline CDR1 is LGHDT and CDR2 is YNNKEL (reference sequence). The CDR3 is 16 residues long. V was clipped by 1 base and J by 1 base; unmatched bases: 3. The chain's CDR3 is CASSQVSSGGQETQYF. The CDR3 bases are TGTGCCAGCAGCCAAGTTTCTAGCGGGGGCCAAGAGACCCAGTACTTC.

The rearrangement links TRBV10-3 to TRBJ1-1, with D perhaps matching TRBD1 (6 bases). Per the germline V gene, CDR1 is ENHRY and CDR2 is SYGVKD. The CDR3 extends over 13 amino acids. Trimming took off 7 bases at V and 5 bases at J, with 14 bases between the two ends. The CDR3 nucleotides are TGTGCCATCACCAGGGGCGAGAGAACTGAAGCTTTCTTT. Its protein product is CAITRGERTEAFF.

The chain combines TRBV27 with TRBJ2-3; 7 positions match TRBD2. V shed 7 bases and J 0 bases; nucleotides not matched to a gene: 10. CDR1 MNHEY and CDR2 SMNVEV come from the germline V gene (reference sequence). CDR3 length: 16 amino acids. The CDR3, as DNA: TGTGCCAGCACCGGACTAGGCGGGAGTAGCACAGATACGCAGTATTTT. This encodes CASTGLGGSSTDTQYF.

The rearrangement uses TRBV6-5 and TRBJ2-5, with D unclear. The CDR3 contains 15 residues. The germline gives CDR1 MNHEY, CDR2 SVGAGI. Deletions cut 4 bases from V and 3 bases from J, with 15 bases between. The CDR3: CASSFLWARKETQYF. The CDR3 nucleotides read TGTGCCAGCAGTTTCCTCTGGGCCCGTAAAGAGACCCAGTACTTC.

The CDR3 sequence is CASNSSPGTEAFF. CDR3 coding DNA: TGTGCCAGCAACTCTTCCCCAGGGACTGAAGCTTTCTTT. The rearrangement uses TRBV6-5 and TRBJ1-1; weak D call: TRBD1 (5 bases). Germline V lookup: CDR1 MNHEY, CDR2 SVGAGI. This CDR3 spans 13 amino acids. V lost 7 bases, J lost 5 bases, and 14 bases lay in between.

The gene calls are TRBV19 and TRBJ2-2, with a weak D call TRBD2 (5 bases). V lost 1 base to trimming and J lost 5 bases, with 8 bases between them. The CDR3 is 14 amino acids. Per the germline V gene, CDR1 is LNHDA and CDR2 is SQIVND (reference sequence). The CDR3 DNA sequence: TGTGCCAGTAGTATAGGACTACAGACCGGGGAGCTGTTTTTT. This codes for CASSIGLQTGELFF.

The chain combines TRBV5-6 with TRBJ2-7; 7 bases match TRBD1. V gave up 0 bases and J gave up 3 bases; unmatched junction bases: 3. This CDR3 has 14 amino acids. Germline V lookup: CDR1 SGHDT, CDR2 YYEEEE. Here the CDR3 reads CASSLVAGGYEQYF. The CDR3 nucleotides read TGTGCCAGCAGCTTGGTGGCAGGGGGCTACGAGCAGTACTTC.

The rearrangement joins TRBV3-1 (or the pseudogene TRBV3-2) to TRBJ1-4; TRBD1 aligns across 7 bases. Per the germline V gene, CDR1 is LGHDT and CDR2 is YNNKEL (reference sequence). The CDR3 is 15 residues long. J gave up 7 bases and V 3 bases, and 8 bases lay outside the gene matches. The CDR3 loop reads CASSQKGGSSEKLFF. The CDR3 nucleotides read TGTGCCAGCAGCCAGAAAGGGGGCAGTAGTGAAAAACTGTTTTTT.

This chain uses TRBV7-3 with TRBJ2-3, with D hard to call. Germline V gene lookup returns CDR1 SGHTA and CDR2 FQGTGA. Trimming removed 2 bases from V and 0 bases from J, with 9 bases in between. CDR3 length equals 15 residues. The CDR3 DNA reads TGTGCCAGCAGCTTAGGAGAATCTAGCACAGATACGCAGTATTTT. It yields the protein CASSLGESSTDTQYF.

V is TRBV7-6 and J is TRBJ2-2; D gene ambiguous. This CDR3 spans 16 amino acids. Germline CDR1 SGHVS, CDR2 FNYEAQ. The V end was cut by 1 base, the J end by 0 bases, with 9 bases between. CDR3: CASSLVAAPNTGELFF. CDR3 DNA: TGTGCCAGCAGCTTAGTGGCGGCCCCGAACACCGGGGAGCTGTTTTTT.

The CDR3 DNA is TGTGCCAGCAGCTTAGGTATCGCTAGCGGCCGTTGGGGTGAGCAGTTCTTC. This sequence encodes CASSLGIASGRWGEQFF. The V call is TRBV7-2, the J call TRBJ2-1; 7 bases agree with TRBD2. There are 17 residues in the CDR3. J was trimmed by 9 bases and V by 1 base; bases with no gene match: 15. CDR1 is SGHTA, CDR2 FQGNSA, per germline.

The genes are TRBV27 and TRBJ1-1; maybe TRBD1 (6 bases). The V end was cut by 2 bases, the J end by 5 bases, with 9 bases between. The CDR3 totals 13 residues. Germline V gene lookup returns CDR1 MNHEY and CDR2 SMNVEV (reference sequence). The CDR3 loop reads CASSLLRGTEAFF. In nucleotides, the CDR3 is TGTGCCAGCAGTTTACTCAGGGGTACTGAAGCTTTCTTT.

The chain has TRBV6-4 and TRBJ2-3; 7 nucleotides match TRBD2. CDR3 length: 14 residues. V shed 7 bases and J 7 bases; nucleotides not matched to a gene: 11. Germline V gene data show CDR1 as MRHNA and CDR2 as SNTAGT. The CDR3, as DNA: TGTGCCAGCACTGGACTAGTTGGGGCTTATACGCAGTATTTT. Its protein is CASTGLVGAYTQYF.

A single count supports this clone. The rearrangement links TRBV28 to TRBJ2-5, with a tentative D call TRBD2 (5 bases). CDR3 size: 15 residues. Germline V gene data show CDR1 as MDHEN and CDR2 as SYDVKM. Trimming left V 2 bases short and J 2 bases short, with 12 bases between. This CDR3 is CASSLAAGGQETQYF. CDR3 DNA sequence: TGTGCCAGCAGTTTAGCGGCCGGCGGGCAAGAGACCCAGTACTTC.

This chain links TRBV7-2 with TRBJ1-1, with 9 bases identical to TRBD1. The V segment lost 1 base and the J segment 4 bases; nucleotides outside the gene matches: 7. The CDR3 is made up of 16 amino acids. Germline-derived CDR1 and CDR2 are SGHTA and FQGNSA. The CDR3 bases are TGTGCCAGCAGCTTAGGGGCGGGGACAGGGTTCACTGAAGCTTTCTTT. It encodes CASSLGAGTGFTEAFF. Full variable domain (remainder filled in from reference TRBV7-2 and TRBJ1-1): GAGVSQSPSNKVTEKGKDVELRCDPISGHTALYWYRQSLGQGLEFLIYFQGNSAPDKSGLPSDRFSAERTGGSVSTLTIQRTQQEDSAVYLCASSLGAGTGFTEAFFGQGTRLTVV.

V is TRBV19 and J is TRBJ2-3; D is ambiguous. V dropped 2 bases and J dropped 0 bases, with 9 bases sitting between them. The CDR3 contains 15 residues. Germline CDR1 LNHDA, CDR2 SQIVND (reference sequence). CDR3 sequence reads: CASSISYSSTDTQYF. CDR3 sequence (DNA): TGTGCCAGTAGTATATCGTACAGTAGCACAGATACGCAGTATTTT.